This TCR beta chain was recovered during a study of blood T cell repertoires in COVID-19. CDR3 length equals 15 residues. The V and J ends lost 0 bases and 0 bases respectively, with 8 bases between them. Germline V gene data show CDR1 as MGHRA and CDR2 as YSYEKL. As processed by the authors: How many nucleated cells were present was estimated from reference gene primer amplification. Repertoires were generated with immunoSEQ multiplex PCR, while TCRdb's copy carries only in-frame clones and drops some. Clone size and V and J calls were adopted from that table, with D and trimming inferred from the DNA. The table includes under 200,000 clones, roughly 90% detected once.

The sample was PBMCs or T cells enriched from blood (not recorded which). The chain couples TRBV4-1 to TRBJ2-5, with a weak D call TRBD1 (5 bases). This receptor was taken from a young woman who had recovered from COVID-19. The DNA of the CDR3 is TGCGCCAGCAGCCAAGATCCAGGGTACCAAGAGACCCAGTACTTC. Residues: CASSQDPGYQETQYF.